The 24 T cell receptor beta chains reported below all come from one sample, sequenced in a study of blood T cell repertoires in COVID-19. Generated by immunoSEQ multiplex PCR, the TCRdb table keeps only in-frame clones and is missing some. The table shows approximately 71,000 clones, with around 79% occurring only once. Material for sequencing was peripheral blood. The source of these receptors is a man between 60 and 75 years old with active or convalescent COVID-19.

The V gene is TRBV15, the J gene TRBJ1-1; D unresolved. With 0 bases removed from V and 1 base from J, the gap between germline ends came to 6 bases. Germline assignment: CDR1 LNHNV and CDR2 YYDKDF (reference sequence). This CDR3 region has 14 residues. The CDR3 nucleotides are TGTGCCACCAGCAGAGAAGCAGGGAACACTGAAGCTTTCTTT. It translates to CATSREAGNTEAFF. Full variable domain (missing parts from reference TRBV15 and TRBJ1-1): DAMVIQNPRYQVTQFGKPVTLSCSQTLNHNVMYWYQQKSSQAPKLLFHYYDKDFNNEADTPDNFQSRRPNTSFCFLDIRSPGLGDTAMYLCATSREAGNTEAFFGQGTRLTVV.

This clone came up a few times. The chain links TRBV5-6 to TRBJ1-1; D is undetermined. The CDR3 is made up of 15 amino acids. The V gene lost 1 base and the J gene lost 0 bases, with 10 bases spanning the gap. The germline V gene encodes CDR1 SGHDT and CDR2 YYEEEE. Here the CDR3 reads CASSLPGLMNTEAFF. The CDR3 region has the DNA TGTGCCAGCAGCTTGCCAGGCCTCATGAACACTGAAGCTTTCTTT.

The rearrangement uses TRBV9 and TRBJ2-2; D not certain. CDR1 and CDR2 from the germline V gene are SGDLS and YYNGEE. The CDR3 spans 12 residues. With 4 bases removed from V and 2 bases from J, the gap between germline ends came to 3 bases. CDR3: CASSLNTGELFF. The CDR3 DNA sequence: TGTGCCAGCAGCCTCAACACCGGGGAGCTGTTTTTT.

J is TRBJ2-5 and V is TRBV25-1, with D maybe TRBD2 (5 bases). V was trimmed by 7 bases and J by 0 bases, leaving 9 bases between them. Germline values: CDR1 MGHDK, CDR2 SYGVNS. CDR3 size: 13 residues. CDR3 bases: TGTGCCAGCAATGAGCGGTACCAAGAGACCCAGTACTTC. Its protein is CASNERYQETQYF.

In its sample, this clone was seen a few times. The gene calls are TRBV2 and TRBJ1-5, with 7 positions matching TRBD1. The CDR3 contains 14 residues. V lost 7 bases, J lost 5 bases, and 8 bases stayed unmatched. Germline V gene lookup returns CDR1 SNHLY and CDR2 FYNNEI. In DNA, the CDR3 is TGTGCCAGCAAAGGGGGCGCGGGTGATCAGCCCCAGCATTTT. This translates into CASKGGAGDQPQHF.

This rearrangement joins TRBV7-3 to TRBJ2-1; maybe TRBD1 (5 bases). Germline lookup yields CDR1 SGHTA and CDR2 FQGTGA. The CDR3 totals 15 residues. V lost 4 bases and J 0 bases, leaving 10 bases between the germline ends. Written as DNA, the CDR3 is TGTGCCAGCAGCTCCGCAGGGTCCTCCTACAATGAGCAGTTCTTC. It codes for CASSSAGSSYNEQFF.

The J gene is TRBJ1-1, the V gene TRBV10-3, with a possible D match to TRBD1 (5 bases). Germline V CDR1 and CDR2: ENHRY, SYGVKD. There are 12 residues in the CDR3. Trimming took off 11 bases at V and 5 bases at J, with 15 bases between the two ends. DNA of the CDR3: TGTGCCGTCGGGGGGGGGTTAACTGAAGCTTTCTTT. This gives the protein CAVGGGLTEAFF.

The genes are TRBV5-4 and TRBJ2-3; the match to TRBD2 covers 8 bases. Per the germline V gene, CDR1 is SGHNT and CDR2 is YYREEE (reference sequence). The ends lost 5 bases at V and 0 bases at J; junction bases unmatched: 8. The CDR3 runs to 16 residues. The CDR3 bases are TGTGCCAGCAGTAACGCACAGCGGGGGAGCACAGATACGCAGTATTTT. Its protein product is CASSNAQRGSTDTQYF. The whole variable domain, remainder taken from reference TRBV5-4 and TRBJ2-3, is ETGVTQSPTHLIKTRGQQVTLRCSSQSGHNTVSWYQQALGQGPQFIFQYYREEENGRGNFPPRFSGLQFPNYSSELNVNALELDDSALYLCASSNAQRGSTDTQYFGPGTRLTVL.

This rearrangement joins TRBV6-2 or TRBV6-3 to TRBJ1-5; 8 bases align to TRBD1. The V segment lost 2 bases and the J segment 5 bases; nucleotides outside the gene matches: 5. Germline V CDR1 and CDR2: MNHEY, SVGEGT. This CDR3 has 15 residues. The CDR3 loop reads CASSYEYRGDQPQHF. The CDR3 DNA follows: TGTGCCAGCAGTTACGAGTACAGGGGGGATCAGCCCCAGCATTTT.

The CDR3 DNA sequence: TGTGCCAGCAGGGACAGGGCCGGCTCCTACAATGAGCAGTTCTTC. Translated: CASRDRAGSYNEQFF. The chain employs TRBV5-8 and TRBJ2-1; 8 positions match TRBD1. J was trimmed by 0 bases and V by 5 bases; bases with no gene match: 4. The CDR3 totals 15 residues. From germline, CDR1 is SGHTS and CDR2 YDEGEE.

V usage is TRBV5-1 and J usage is TRBJ1-1; 9 positions agree with TRBD1. Trimming removed 4 bases from V and 5 bases from J; junction bases left unmatched: 6. The CDR3 has 14 residues. In germline, CDR1 is SGHRS, CDR2 YFSETQ. CDR3 sequence (DNA): TGCGCCAGCAGCCCCCCCGGGACAGGGACTGAAGCTTTCTTT. This gives the protein CASSPPGTGTEAFF.

CDR3 sequence: CASSLGGGGVGYEQFF. As DNA, the CDR3 is TGCGCCAGCAGCTTGGGTGGCGGGGGGGTTGGATATGAGCAGTTCTTC. The chain employs TRBV5-1 and TRBJ2-1; 9 bases match TRBD2. This CDR3 is 16 amino acids long. Germline V gene sequence: CDR1 SGHRS, CDR2 YFSETQ. The junction had 9 bases not matched to a gene; V was cut back by 0 bases and J by 8 bases.

There are a few counts of this clone. The J gene is TRBJ1-1, the V gene TRBV7-8, with TRBD1 as a possible D gene (5 bases). The CDR3 totals 17 residues. V lost 0 bases and J lost 7, with 21 bases in between. CDR1 and CDR2 from the germline V gene are SGHVS and FQNEAQ. The CDR3 is CASSLAQGWQGKNEAFF. CDR3 sequence (DNA): TGTGCCAGCAGCTTAGCGCAGGGATGGCAGGGCAAGAATGAAGCTTTCTTT.

The chain employs TRBV4-1 and TRBJ1-4; D unclear. Trimming shortened V by 6 bases and J by 5 bases, and 10 bases separated the two germline ends. This CDR3 is 13 amino acids long. The V gene's germline CDR1 is MGHRA and CDR2 YSYEKL. CDR3 protein: CASRIGSNEKLFF. The CDR3 region has the DNA TGCGCCAGCAGAATCGGGTCAAATGAAAAACTGTTTTTT.

V and J are TRBV6-1 and TRBJ1-2, with D hard to call. There are 15 residues in the CDR3. With 3 bases removed from V and 4 bases from J, the gap between germline ends came to 15 bases. From germline, CDR1 is MNHNS and CDR2 SASEGT. The chain's CDR3 is CASSEGVYAPYGYTF. The CDR3 region has the DNA TGTGCCAGCAGTGAGGGAGTATACGCCCCCTATGGCTACACCTTC.

CDR3 region: CASSLSGGSGYTF. DNA of the CDR3: TGTGCCAGCAGCCTCAGCGGGGGCAGCGGCTACACCTTC. The chain joins TRBV7-9 to TRBJ1-2; D perhaps matches TRBD1 (6 bases). CDR1 and CDR2 (germline): SEHNR, FQNEAQ (reference sequence). V lost 5 bases and J 8 bases, leaving 15 bases between the germline ends. The CDR3 is 13 amino acids.

The rearrangement joins TRBV28 to TRBJ1-6; D is undetermined. The CDR3 runs to 15 residues. The germline V and J ends were trimmed by 9 bases and 0 bases, with 12 bases remaining between them. Germline V gene lookup returns CDR1 MDHEN and CDR2 SYDVKM. CDR3 protein: CARPYWSSYNSPLHF. Written as DNA, the CDR3 is TGTGCCAGACCCTACTGGAGCTCCTATAATTCACCCCTCCACTTT.

In its sample, this clone was seen a few times. V usage is TRBV4-3 and J usage is TRBJ2-5, with TRBD2 as a possible D gene (6 bases). The CDR3 extends over 14 amino acids. Trimming left V 0 bases short and J 5 bases short, with 10 bases between. Germline loops: CDR1 LGHNA, CDR2 YSLEER. The CDR3 coding sequence is TGCGCCAGCAGCCAAGAAGCCCGGGGGGAGACCCAGTACTTC. Its protein product is CASSQEARGETQYF.

The genes are TRBV18 and TRBJ2-1, with D maybe TRBD1 (6 bases). The length of the CDR3 is 13 residues. Germline V gives CDR1 KGHSH, CDR2 LQKENI. V shed 6 bases and J shed 8 bases, with 14 bases lying between them. The CDR3 DNA follows: TGTGCCAGCTCCCGGGGTGGGGGCGATGAGCAGTTCTTC. Its protein is CASSRGGGDEQFF.

CDR3: CASSNQAGRNTGELFF. The CDR3 region has the DNA TGTGCCAGCAGCAACCAAGCGGGGCGGAACACCGGGGAGCTGTTTTTT. The chain carries TRBV7-8 and TRBJ2-2, with 7 bases aligning to TRBD2. V was clipped by 5 bases and J by 1 base; unmatched bases: 7. CDR1 is SGHVS, CDR2 FQNEAQ, per germline. The CDR3 sequence is 16 residues long.

The chain couples TRBV14 to TRBJ2-5; 11 nucleotides agree with TRBD2. The CDR3 is made up of 15 amino acids. Germline assignment: CDR1 SGHDN and CDR2 FVKESK. V dropped 3 bases and J dropped 5; count of bases not matched to a gene: 5. For the CDR3, the DNA is TGTGCCAGCAGCCACCTAGCGGGGGGTTCTGAGACCCAGTACTTC. Its protein product is CASSHLAGGSETQYF.

This rearrangement joins TRBV9 to TRBJ1-2, with D perhaps TRBD1 (5 bases). The CDR3 sequence is 15 residues long. Germline V lookup: CDR1 SGDLS, CDR2 YYNGEE. V dropped 0 bases and J dropped 7 bases, with 16 bases sitting between them. CDR3 DNA sequence: TGTGCCAGCAGCGTAGAGGTTATAGGGGATCGTGGCTACACCTTC. This sequence encodes CASSVEVIGDRGYTF.

V and J are TRBV29-1 and TRBJ2-2, with a tentative D call TRBD2 (5 bases). Germline V gives CDR1 SQVTM, CDR2 ANQGSEA. Trimming took 4 bases from V and 2 from J, leaving 11 bases between them. The CDR3 has 14 residues. CDR3: CSVAGRGNTGELFF. DNA of the CDR3: TGCAGCGTTGCCGGACGGGGAAACACCGGGGAGCTGTTTTTT.

This chain connects TRBV5-6 to TRBJ2-3; no reliable D call. The V end was cut by 2 bases, the J end by 3 bases, with 19 bases between. CDR1 SGHDT and CDR2 YYEEEE come from the germline V gene. CDR3 length equals 17 residues. CDR3 in DNA: TGTGCCAGCAGCTTAGATTCGTCCGCAGAATTTACAGATACGCAGTATTTT. This gives the protein CASSLDSSAEFTDTQYF.